These T cell receptor beta chains were read from a single sample in a study of T cell clusters in autoimmune cytopenias. TCRdb reprocessed the multiplex PCR reads, with one entry per CDR3 protein and no DNA. This sample's clone table lists around 6,000 distinct CDR3 sequences. These data were also filed under a second study, of T cell repertoires in aging, cancer and after chemotherapy.

Sequencing was carried out using peripheral blood. Receptors were obtained from a human donor in good health. Each CDR3 is given with its conserved first and last residue. Some rows mark clone size as missing; the rest say once, few, many or name a class of expanded clone.

size: medium-sized
V: TRBV6-5
length: 14
J: TRBJ1-1
CDR3: CASSRDPMNTEAFF

size: medium-sized
V: TRBV29-1
length: 11
J: TRBJ2-2
CDR3: CGVGNTGELFF

size: medium-sized
V: TRBV5-4
length: 13
J: TRBJ2-5
CDR3: CASSGGWQETQYF

size: .
V: TRBV5-1
length: 16
J: TRBJ2-5
CDR3: CASSSSGGLPQETQYF

size: .
V: TRBV7-9
length: 16
J: TRBJ2-5
CDR3: CASSLSHTSGKETQYF

size: .
V: TRBV7-9
length: 13
J: TRBJ2-7
CDR3: CASSVGSADEQYF

size: .
V: TRBV24-1
length: 14
J: TRBJ2-3
CDR3: CATSDLQATDTQYF

size: medium-sized
V: TRBV6-5
length: 14
J: TRBJ2-5
CDR3: CASRGSGTGETQYF

size: medium-sized
V: TRBV5-6
length: 17
J: TRBJ2-3
CDR3: CASSLKVVAGLTDTQYF

size: medium-sized
V: TRBV15
length: 15
J: TRBJ2-1
CDR3: CATSRQGAPGYPQFF

size: .
V: TRBV7-9
length: 16
J: TRBJ2-7
CDR3: CASSPSGRARSYEQYF

size: medium-sized
V: TRBV18
length: 14
J: TRBJ1-1
CDR3: CASSPQGLNTEAFF

size: .
V: TRBV7-9
length: 13
J: TRBJ2-7
CDR3: CASSLPASREQYF

size: .
V: TRBV7-9
length: 14
J: TRBJ2-2
CDR3: CASSFIPNTGELFF

size: .
V: TRBV6-1
length: 14
J: TRBJ2-5
CDR3: CASSEGGISGTQYF

size: medium-sized
V: TRBV27
length: 11
J: TRBJ2-7
CDR3: CASSLPPEQYF

size: .
V: TRBV24-1
length: 13
J: TRBJ1-5
CDR3: CATRGGTGQPQHF

size: medium-sized
V: TRBV18
length: 14
J: TRBJ2-5
CDR3: CASSPGTGGKTQYF

size: .
V: TRBV20-1
length: 12
J: TRBJ1-2
CDR3: CSAVKGSDGYTF

size: medium-sized
V: TRBV29-1
length: 13
J: TRBJ2-7
CDR3: CSATGLSSYEQYF

size: .
V: TRBV12-3/TRBV12-4
length: 15
J: TRBJ1-5
CDR3: CASSPDGSLNQPQHF

size: .
V: TRBV14
length: 17
J: TRBJ2-3
CDR3: CASSQDMGVPWQDTQYF

size: medium-sized
V: TRBV6-1
length: 16
J: TRBJ2-7
CDR3: CASSPLPGQGAPEQYF

size: medium-sized
V: TRBV30
length: 13
J: TRBJ2-3
CDR3: CAWRDRDADTQYF

size: .
V: TRBV20-1
length: 14
J: TRBJ2-5
CDR3: CSAGDRGVGETQYF

size: medium-sized
V: TRBV6-5
length: 16
J: TRBJ2-1
CDR3: CASRRHGTGSYNEQFF

size: medium-sized
V: TRBV19
length: 14
J: TRBJ1-2
CDR3: CASSLADRNYGYTF

size: .
V: TRBV29-1
length: 15
J: TRBJ2-1
CDR3: CSAGQGHPAVNEQFF

size: .
V: TRBV7-2
length: 15
J: TRBJ2-3
CDR3: CASSPVAGGRDTQYF

size: .
V: TRBV18
length: 14
J: TRBJ2-7
CDR3: CASSPEQASYEQYF